This is a list of T cell receptor beta chains from one sample in a study of cytomegalovirus exposure and HLA in healthy donors. Repertoires were generated with immunoSEQ multiplex PCR, while TCRdb's copy carries only in-frame clones and drops some. The top ten clones hold 9.3% of a sample with 30,000 to 45,000 clones, about four fifths of them seen once. Sequencing was carried out using PBMCs. These TCRs come from a woman between 40 and 55 years old in good health and CMV-seronegative. CDR3s include the opening cysteine and the closing phenylalanine or tryptophan. D genes are given only for firm matches. Part of the rows lack a size; the others show once, few, many or a class for expanded clones.

len	j_gene	v_gene	abundance	d_gene	CDR3aa	CDR3nt
15	TRBJ1-1	TRBV27	NA	TRBD1	CASSTTGAGFTEAFF	TGTGCCAGCAGTACCACAGGGGCCGGTTTCACTGAAGCTTTCTTT
14	TRBJ1-4	TRBV18	NA	NA	CASSPSGNNEKLFF	TGTGCCAGCTCACCGTCGGGGAACAATGAAAAACTGTTTTTT
17	TRBJ2-3	TRBV5-4	NA	TRBD2	CASSLAGTSGGTDTQYF	TGTGCCAGCAGCTTGGCGGGGACTAGCGGGGGTACAGATACGCAGTATTTT
15	TRBJ1-6	TRBV5-6	few	NA	CASSLFARGDSPLHF	TGTGCCAGCAGCTTGTTCGCCAGGGGAGATTCACCCCTCCACTTT
12	TRBJ2-7	TRBV23-1	NA	TRBD1	CAMDRGDKGAYF	TGCGCCATGGACAGGGGAGACAAGGGCGCGTACTTC
14	TRBJ2-3	TRBV18	NA	NA	CASSLQVSPDTQYF	TGTGCCAGCTCACTACAAGTCTCCCCAGATACGCAGTATTTT
19	TRBJ1-1	TRBV19	NA	NA	CASSIRSRGQGTLNTEAFF	TGTGCCAGTAGTATCCGGTCAAGGGGTCAGGGGACCCTGAACACTGAAGCTTTCTTT
12	TRBJ1-2	TRBV5-4	NA	TRBD1	CAGQGAESGYTF	TGTGCCGGCCAGGGGGCGGAAAGTGGCTACACCTTC
15	TRBJ1-2	TRBV5-1	few	TRBD1	CASSSSPTGGGGYTF	TGCGCCAGCAGCTCATCTCCGACAGGGGGCGGTGGCTACACCTTC
16	TRBJ2-3	TRBV18	NA	TRBD2	CASSPPERGGLNTQYF	TGTGCCAGCTCACCACCGGAGCGGGGGGGACTGAATACGCAGTATTTT